This T cell receptor (beta chain) is from a study of OX40 agonist ivuxolimab in advanced cancers. Regarding the complete study: The costimulatory receptor OX40 (CD134) was targeted by ivuxolimab, a fully human IgG2 agonistic monoclonal antibody. Intravenous ivuxolimab was administered to patients every 2 weeks at six dose levels: 0.01, 0.1, 0.3, 1.5, 3 and 10 mg/kg. Of the approximately 50 dose-escalation patients, hepatocellular carcinoma was present in about 20, melanoma in approximately 15, renal cell carcinoma in 9 and head and neck cancer in 9. In the dose-escalation cohort, 82.7% of patients were male, and the mean age was approximately 60 years, with a range of about 20 to 90. Patients were allowed to have had prior anti-PD-1, anti-PD-L1 or anti-CTLA-4 therapy, and around 37% of the dose-escalation patients had previously received checkpoint inhibitors. Partial responses occurred in three dose-escalation patients: two with cutaneous melanoma and one with hepatocellular carcinoma. Peripheral TCRbeta sequencing aimed to test whether ivuxolimab altered TCR sequence diversity and caused clonal T-cell expansion. The paper covers the monotherapy dose-escalation part of the phase I ivuxolimab trial, which included N ≈ 50 patients. General study outcomes and caveats: Partial responders in the 0.1-3.0 mg/kg groups had among the lowest normalized peripheral clonal expansion, especially among CD8+ T cells. Clonal expansion of both CD4+ and CD8+ blood T cells was observed from baseline to week 6 at doses 0.1 to 3.0 mg/kg. Which antigens the clonally expanded peripheral T cells were specific for was not determined. After ivuxolimab, expanded clones were on average more numerous among CD8+ T cells than among CD4+ T cells. Low levels of normalized T-cell clonal expansion were also seen in some nonresponding patients.

Patients with autoimmune disease history or receiving systemic immunosuppression were excluded from the trial. Peripheral blood for TCR sequencing was collected from all dose cohorts at baseline, on cycle 4 day 1, and on cycle 7 day 1. The samples were taken from a phase I, first-in-human, multicenter, open-label dose-escalation trial of ivuxolimab. Adults with locally advanced or metastatic head and neck squamous cell, hepatocellular, melanoma or renal cell carcinoma were enrolled in the trial. Before TCR sequencing, CD4+ T cells and CD8+ T cells from peripheral blood were sorted into separate populations. Trimming takes 0 bases off V and 2 bases off J; junction bases not matched to a gene: 7. The CDR3 covers 15 residues, taking in both the cysteine and the phenylalanine. Only the CDR3 region is kept as DNA, spanning 45 bases read in frame from base 1. Taken from the germline V gene (reference sequence), the CDR1 and CDR2 loops are GTSNPN and SVGIG.

For this clone: Its specific antigen is unknown. No base quality values were provided; no much bigger clone lies one nucleotide off.

Genomic DNA was extracted from sorted cells for sequencing of the TCRbeta CDR3 region. The immunoSEQ Assay was used to sequence the TCRbeta CDR3 regions. This is the immuneACCESS table as TCRdb keeps it, with only in-frame sequences that have V and J called. A part of the clones is gone; compared with another copy, unresolved V genes explain less than half, and the rest is unexplained. The sample table contains tens of thousands of clones; only one count was recorded for approximately 85% of them. About 4% of the sample rests with the top ten. The chain couples TRBV30 to TRBJ2-7; 7 junctional bases match TRBD2. The sequences come from CD4+ or CD8+ T cells sorted from blood, collected in a trial of the OX40 agonist ivuxolimab. This TCR came from an adult with an advanced solid tumor such as melanoma, head and neck, liver or kidney cancer. The CDR3 loop reads CAWSVGSGGTYEQYF. Here is the DNA: TGTGCCTGGAGTGTAGGGTCGGGAGGAACCTACGAGCAGTACTTC. The full variable domain, with segments outside the CDR3 supplied by the reference TRBV30 and TRBJ2-7 proteins, appears as SQTIHQWPATLVQPVGSPLSLECTVEGTSNPNLYWYRQAAGRGLQLLFYSVGIGQISSEVPQNLSASRPQDRQFILSSKKLLLSDSGFYLCAWSVGSGGTYEQYFGPGTRLTVT.